This is a list of T cell receptor beta chains from one sample in a study of cytomegalovirus exposure and HLA in healthy donors. Clones were read by immunoSEQ multiplex PCR, and TCRdb kept only the in-frame ones, dropping some. The repertoire has about 120,000 clones, more than 75% of them found once; the top ten carry 2.1%. The sample consisted of PBMCs. These receptors came from a woman aged 25 to 39 in good health and CMV-seronegative. Both conserved end residues are part of each CDR3. Fields, in order: clone size, D gene, J gene, V gene, CDR3 DNA, CDR3 protein. D genes are given only for firm matches. Clone size is given for some rows only: seen once, a few or many times, or a class if the clone is expanded.

clone size: .
D gene: TRBD1
J gene: TRBJ1-1
V gene: TRBV6-1
CDR3 DNA: TGTGCCAGCAGTACAGGGGGGGAGGTCACTGAAGCTTTCTTT
CDR3 protein: CASSTGGEVTEAFF

clone size: .
D gene: .
J gene: TRBJ1-6
V gene: TRBV6-5
CDR3 DNA: TGTGCCGCCAGGGAGGTGGGATCCTATAATTCACCCCTCCACTTT
CDR3 protein: CAAREVGSYNSPLHF

clone size: .
D gene: TRBD2
J gene: TRBJ2-7
V gene: TRBV13
CDR3 DNA: TGTGCCAGCAGCTCGGGACTAGCGACCTCCTACGAGCAGTACTTC
CDR3 protein: CASSSGLATSYEQYF

clone size: .
D gene: .
J gene: TRBJ1-2
V gene: TRBV10-3
CDR3 DNA: TGTGCCATCAACCCGGGTGGGGGCTACACCTTC
CDR3 protein: CAINPGGGYTF

clone size: .
D gene: .
J gene: TRBJ1-3
V gene: TRBV18
CDR3 DNA: TGTGCCAGCTCACCGGTAGCAGGGTCGGAAAACACCATATATTTT
CDR3 protein: CASSPVAGSENTIYF

clone size: .
D gene: TRBD1
J gene: TRBJ1-2
V gene: TRBV7-2
CDR3 DNA: TGTGCCAGCAGCTTAGTTTCTTGGACAGGGGATAACTATGGCTACACCTTC
CDR3 protein: CASSLVSWTGDNYGYTF

clone size: .
D gene: .
J gene: TRBJ1-5
V gene: TRBV5-8
CDR3 DNA: TGTGCCAGCAGCTTGGTGGGCGTAGTTTGGCCCCAGCATTTT
CDR3 protein: CASSLVGVVWPQHF

clone size: .
D gene: TRBD2
J gene: TRBJ2-5
V gene: TRBV6-1
CDR3 DNA: TGTGCCAGTTCGCGGGGGGACGGGCAAGAGACCCAGTACTTC
CDR3 protein: CASSRGDGQETQYF

clone size: .
D gene: .
J gene: TRBJ2-7
V gene: TRBV6-6
CDR3 DNA: TGTGCCAGCAGGGACAGTTCCTACGAGCAGTACTTC
CDR3 protein: CASRDSSYEQYF

clone size: .
D gene: .
J gene: TRBJ1-4
V gene: TRBV29-1
CDR3 DNA: TGCAGCGTTGCGAGGGTCACTAATGAAAAACTGTTTTTT
CDR3 protein: CSVARVTNEKLFF

clone size: .
D gene: .
J gene: TRBJ2-3
V gene: TRBV7-8
CDR3 DNA: TGTGCCAGCAGCTCGACAGAACGGAGCACAGATACGCAGTATTTT
CDR3 protein: CASSSTERSTDTQYF

clone size: .
D gene: .
J gene: TRBJ1-6
V gene: TRBV19
CDR3 DNA: TGTGCCAGTAAAACAGTCACAGGGAGGGATTCACCCCTCCACTTT
CDR3 protein: CASKTVTGRDSPLHF

clone size: .
D gene: TRBD2
J gene: TRBJ2-3
V gene: TRBV6-5
CDR3 DNA: TGTGCCAGCAGTTTCAGCGGGGGGGCCACAGATACGCAGTATTTT
CDR3 protein: CASSFSGGATDTQYF

clone size: .
D gene: .
J gene: TRBJ1-5
V gene: TRBV6-5
CDR3 DNA: TGTGCCAGCAGTTACGACGGGAAGAACAATCAGCCCCAGCATTTT
CDR3 protein: CASSYDGKNNQPQHF

clone size: .
D gene: .
J gene: TRBJ1-4
V gene: TRBV6-1
CDR3 DNA: TGTGCCAGCAGTGAATGGCAGGTTGCTAATGAAAAACTGTTTTTT
CDR3 protein: CASSEWQVANEKLFF

clone size: .
D gene: .
J gene: TRBJ2-5
V gene: TRBV10-3
CDR3 DNA: TGTGCCATCAGTGACCCACAAGAGACCCAGTACTTC
CDR3 protein: CAISDPQETQYF

clone size: .
D gene: TRBD1
J gene: TRBJ1-1
V gene: TRBV6-5
CDR3 DNA: TGTGCCAGCACCAGACAGGGGCCTCAGAACACTGAAGCTTTCTTT
CDR3 protein: CASTRQGPQNTEAFF

clone size: .
D gene: .
J gene: TRBJ1-1
V gene: TRBV4-1
CDR3 DNA: TGCGCCAGCAGCTCACTGGGCGAAGCTTTCTTT
CDR3 protein: CASSSLGEAFF

clone size: .
D gene: .
J gene: TRBJ2-3
V gene: TRBV30
CDR3 DNA: TGTGCCTGGGGGGCCACAGATACGCAGTATTTT
CDR3 protein: CAWGATDTQYF

clone size: .
D gene: .
J gene: TRBJ2-7
V gene: TRBV30
CDR3 DNA: TGTGCCTGGCAGGGGGAGGCCTACGAGCAGTACTTC
CDR3 protein: CAWQGEAYEQYF

clone size: .
D gene: .
J gene: TRBJ1-1
V gene: TRBV5-4
CDR3 DNA: TGTGCCAGCAGCTCACCCGCGAGGGTAGCTGAAGCTTTCTTT
CDR3 protein: CASSSPARVAEAFF

clone size: .
D gene: TRBD1
J gene: TRBJ2-5
V gene: TRBV7-8
CDR3 DNA: TGTGCCAGCGGGCAGACTTCGGGACAGAAAGAGACCCAGTACTTC
CDR3 protein: CASGQTSGQKETQYF

clone size: .
D gene: .
J gene: TRBJ1-1
V gene: TRBV2
CDR3 DNA: TGTGCCAGCAGTGAAGCAGGGAGGGTCACTGAAGCTTTCTTT
CDR3 protein: CASSEAGRVTEAFF

clone size: .
D gene: .
J gene: TRBJ1-3
V gene: TRBV11-2
CDR3 DNA: TGTGCCAGCAGCCCGGGGAGCTCTGGAAACACCATATATTTT
CDR3 protein: CASSPGSSGNTIYF

clone size: .
D gene: TRBD1
J gene: TRBJ1-2
V gene: TRBV19
CDR3 DNA: TGTGCCAGTAGTATCGACAGGGGGGCCGATGGCTACACCTTC
CDR3 protein: CASSIDRGADGYTF

clone size: few
D gene: .
J gene: TRBJ1-5
V gene: TRBV4-1
CDR3 DNA: TGCGCCAGCAGCCAAGACCAAACAGGGTATAATCAGCCCCAGCATTTT
CDR3 protein: CASSQDQTGYNQPQHF

clone size: once
D gene: .
J gene: TRBJ2-5
V gene: TRBV7-2
CDR3 DNA: TGTGCCAGCAGCTCCCACCAACCGACCAAAAAGGGGGAGACCCAGTACTTC
CDR3 protein: CASSSHQPTKKGETQYF

clone size: .
D gene: .
J gene: TRBJ2-7
V gene: TRBV6-1
CDR3 DNA: TGTGCCAGCAGTGAAGAGATGGACTGGGCCCCCCATGGGCAGTACTTC
CDR3 protein: CASSEEMDWAPHGQYF

clone size: .
D gene: .
J gene: TRBJ1-1
V gene: TRBV5-1
CDR3 DNA: TGCGCCAGCAGCTTGGTCCGAGGAATGAACACTGAAGCTTTCTTT
CDR3 protein: CASSLVRGMNTEAFF

clone size: .
D gene: TRBD1
J gene: TRBJ1-2
V gene: TRBV6-6
CDR3 DNA: TGTGCCGCAGGGGGGCCCTATGGCTACACCTTC
CDR3 protein: CAAGGPYGYTF

clone size: .
D gene: TRBD2
J gene: TRBJ2-3
V gene: TRBV6-5
CDR3 DNA: TGTGCCAGCAGTTACTCGAGAACCGCGGGGGGGAACACGCAGTATTTT
CDR3 protein: CASSYSRTAGGNTQYF

clone size: once
D gene: .
J gene: TRBJ1-2
V gene: TRBV7-2
CDR3 DNA: TGTGCCAGCAGCTTAAGTCGGGTTGGCTATGGCTACACCTTC
CDR3 protein: CASSLSRVGYGYTF

clone size: .
D gene: TRBD1
J gene: TRBJ2-7
V gene: TRBV7-9
CDR3 DNA: TGTGCCAGCAGCTTTCGAGGAGGCGGGACAGGGATTTCCTACGAGCAGTACTTC
CDR3 protein: CASSFRGGGTGISYEQYF

clone size: once
D gene: .
J gene: TRBJ1-1
V gene: TRBV6-5
CDR3 DNA: TGTGCCAGCAGTTACTTTAACAGGGCGAGCGGCACTGAAGCTTTCTTT
CDR3 protein: CASSYFNRASGTEAFF

clone size: .
D gene: .
J gene: TRBJ2-2
V gene: TRBV7-3
CDR3 DNA: TGTGCCAGCAGCCGAGAAAGGAACACCGGGGAGCTGTTTTTT
CDR3 protein: CASSRERNTGELFF

clone size: .
D gene: TRBD2
J gene: TRBJ2-3
V gene: TRBV7-2
CDR3 DNA: TGTGCCAGCAGCTTGGGACTAGCGGGGACGGATACGCAGTATTTT
CDR3 protein: CASSLGLAGTDTQYF

clone size: .
D gene: TRBD2
J gene: TRBJ2-7
V gene: TRBV7-2
CDR3 DNA: TGTGCCAGCAGCTTAGTGGGACTAGCGGGCGAGCAGTACTTC
CDR3 protein: CASSLVGLAGEQYF

clone size: few
D gene: .
J gene: TRBJ1-2
V gene: TRBV19
CDR3 DNA: TGTGCCACTAATGCCGGGGTTACTAACTATGGCTACACCTTC
CDR3 protein: CATNAGVTNYGYTF

clone size: few
D gene: TRBD1
J gene: TRBJ2-7
V gene: TRBV5-1
CDR3 DNA: TGCGCCAGCAGCTTGGAGACAGGGAGCGAGCAGTACTTC
CDR3 protein: CASSLETGSEQYF